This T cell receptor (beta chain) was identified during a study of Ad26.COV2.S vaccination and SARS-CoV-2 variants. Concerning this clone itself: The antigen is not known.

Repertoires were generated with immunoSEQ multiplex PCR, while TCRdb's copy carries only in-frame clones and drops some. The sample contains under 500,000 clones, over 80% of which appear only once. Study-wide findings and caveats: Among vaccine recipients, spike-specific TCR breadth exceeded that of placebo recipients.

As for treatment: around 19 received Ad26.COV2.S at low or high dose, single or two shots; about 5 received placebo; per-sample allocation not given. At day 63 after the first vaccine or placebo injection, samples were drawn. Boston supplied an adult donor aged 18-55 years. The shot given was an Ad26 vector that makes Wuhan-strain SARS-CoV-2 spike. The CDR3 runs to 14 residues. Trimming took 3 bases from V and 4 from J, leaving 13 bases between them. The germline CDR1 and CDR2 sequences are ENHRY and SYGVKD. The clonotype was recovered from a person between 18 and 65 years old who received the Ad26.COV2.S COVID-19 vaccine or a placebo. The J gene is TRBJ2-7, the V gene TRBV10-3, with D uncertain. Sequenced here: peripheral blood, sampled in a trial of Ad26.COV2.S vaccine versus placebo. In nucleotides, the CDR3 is TGTGCCATCAGTGACCCTATAGCTCCTTACGAGCAGTACTTC. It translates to CAISDPIAPYEQYF.